These 32 T cell receptor beta chains came from one sample sequenced in a study of vaccination and CD4 T cells after COVID-19. Regarding treatment: roughly ten-day PBMC culture with coronavirus spike peptide pools or control peptides (ViraFEST assay). Scientists ran DNA taken from cultured CD4+ T cells through the Oncomine TCR Beta short-read assay for sequencing. TCRdb called the PCR reads again in MiXCR, with one record for every CDR3 protein. The data contain some 14,000 distinct CDR3 sequences, roughly 54% of them singletons. These receptors are not linked to any known antigen. Here the sequenced sample was CD4+ T cells from blood, cultured in vitro, taken before SARS-CoV-2 vaccination. These receptors were collected from a human donor who had recovered from COVID-19.

V is TRBV11-3 and J is TRBJ1-5; D is possibly TRBD1 (5 bases). With 3 bases removed from V and 2 bases from J, the gap between germline ends came to 11 bases. The CDR3 has 15 amino acids. CDR1 and CDR2 (germline): SGHNT, YENEEA. The CDR3 is CASSLRGRGNQPQHF. The CDR3 DNA follows: TGTGCCAGCAGCTTGAGGGGCAGGGGCAATCAGCCCCAGCATTTT.

This clonotype was detected once. The chain recombines TRBV20-1 with TRBJ2-1, with D perhaps matching TRBD1 (6 bases). Per the germline V gene, CDR1 is DFQATT and CDR2 is SNEGSKA (reference sequence). V was shortened by 3 bases and J by 4 bases, with 16 bases between the two germline ends. The CDR3 contains 15 residues. For the CDR3, the DNA is TGCAGTGCTAGGCCTCTAGCAGGGGCATACAATGAGCAGTTCTTC. The encoded protein is CSARPLAGAYNEQFF.

This clonotype has just one count. The V call is TRBV27, the J call TRBJ2-2; D is ambiguous. CDR1 is MNHEY, CDR2 SMNVEV, per germline (reference sequence). This CDR3 has 12 residues. The V end lost 1 base, the J end lost 6 bases, and 3 bases lay between the germline ends. The CDR3 DNA sequence: TGTGCCAGCAGTTTATACGCCGGGGAGCTGTTTTTT. The encoded protein is CASSLYAGELFF.

V usage is TRBV20-1 and J usage is TRBJ2-1; D is unclear. Germline CDR1 and CDR2: DFQATT and SNEGSKA (reference sequence). The CDR3 runs 15 residues. With 3 bases removed from V and 0 bases from J, the gap between germline ends came to 12 bases. The CDR3 reads CSASKPVSSYNEQFF. In DNA, the CDR3 is TGCAGTGCTAGTAAACCGGTGAGCTCCTACAATGAGCAGTTCTTC.

The chain employs TRBV24-1 and TRBJ1-5; D is unresolved. The V and J ends lost 4 bases and 0 bases respectively, with 12 bases between them. CDR1 and CDR2 from the germline V gene are KGHDR and SFDVKD. The CDR3 covers 16 residues. CDR3 DNA sequence: TGTGCCACCAGTGAAAAAGGACGGCATAGCAATCAGCCCCAGCATTTT. As protein: CATSEKGRHSNQPQHF.

The chain is built from TRBV2 and TRBJ1-1, with D perhaps matching TRBD1 (6 bases). Germline V gene data show CDR1 as SNHLY and CDR2 as FYNNEI. The germline V and J ends were trimmed by 4 bases and 5 bases, with 14 bases remaining between them. The CDR3 is 14 amino acids. In DNA, the CDR3 is TGTGCCAGCAGTGTGAGGGGGGTTTTAACTGAAGCTTTCTTT. Residues: CASSVRGVLTEAFF.

The chain has TRBV7-2 and TRBJ2-7, with 10 nucleotides matching TRBD2. The ends lost 2 bases at V and 7 bases at J; junction bases unmatched: 14. Germline V gene data show CDR1 as SGHTA and CDR2 as FQGNSA. The length of the CDR3 is 17 residues. As DNA, the CDR3 is TGTGCCAGCAGCTTACAGGGGCTAGCGGGAGAATTAGGGGAGCAGTACTTC. Translation gives CASSLQGLAGELGEQYF.

The chain uses TRBV10-3 and TRBJ1-5, with D unresolved. CDR1 is ENHRY, CDR2 SYGVKD, per germline. The V end was cut by 0 bases, the J end by 4 bases, with 1 base between. The CDR3 is 12 residues long. In DNA, the CDR3 is TGTGCCATCAGTGAGTCGAATCAGCCCCAGCATTTT. The encoded protein is CAISESNQPQHF.

The chain employs TRBV20-1 and TRBJ1-6, with 8 bases that match TRBD1. The junction had 7 bases not matched to a gene; V was cut back by 3 bases and J by 6 bases. There are 15 residues in the CDR3. Germline CDR1 and CDR2: DFQATT and SNEGSKA (reference sequence). CDR3 sequence (DNA): TGCAGTGCTAGGGCAGGGGGCGGTGGTAATTCACCCCTCCACTTT. Translated: CSARAGGGGNSPLHF.

This chain uses TRBV6-4 with TRBJ1-2, with TRBD1 identical over 9 bases. The V and J ends lost 5 bases and 9 bases, in that order; junction bases with no gene match: 13. This CDR3 contains 15 residues. CDR1 and CDR2 from the germline V gene are MRHNA and SNTAGT. The CDR3 protein is CASSTGTGPPGSYTF. The CDR3 DNA reads as TGTGCCAGCAGTACCGGGACAGGGCCCCCGGGGAGCTACACCTTC.

The rearrangement links TRBV20-1 to TRBJ2-5; D gene unclear. This CDR3 has 14 residues. V lost 5 bases to trimming and J lost 5 bases, with 18 bases between them. CDR1 is DFQATT, CDR2 SNEGSKA, per germline (reference sequence). CDR3 coding DNA: TGCAGTGCTTCACGGGCCCCCCGTTGGGAGACCCAGTACTTC. It is translated as CSASRAPRWETQYF.

The V gene is TRBV30, the J gene TRBJ1-1; the D gene is possibly TRBD1 (6 bases). This CDR3 is 14 amino acids long. Trimming stripped 3 bases from V and 0 bases from J, with 11 bases between. The germline gives CDR1 GTSNPN, CDR2 SVGIG (reference sequence). CDR3 bases: TGTGCCTGGAGGCTAACAGGGCTGAACACTGAAGCTTTCTTT. It specifies CAWRLTGLNTEAFF.

This clonotype was seen more than once but under ten times. The V and J genes are TRBV7-9 and TRBJ1-2, with 7 bases fitting TRBD1. The V segment lost 4 bases and the J segment 4 bases; nucleotides outside the gene matches: 3. The CDR3 loop spans 13 amino acids. Germline V lookup: CDR1 SEHNR, CDR2 FQNEAQ (reference sequence). Here the CDR3 DNA reads TGTGCCAGCAGCTCAGGGGGGGGCTATGGCTACACCTTC. Its translation: CASSSGGGYGYTF.

The chain has TRBV2 and TRBJ1-1, with D unclear. Between the trimmed V and J ends, which lost 5 bases and 3 bases, there was a span of 13 bases. The CDR3 loop spans 14 amino acids. Germline assignment: CDR1 SNHLY and CDR2 FYNNEI. CDR3 protein: CASSKGYLDTEAFF. The CDR3, as DNA: TGTGCCAGCAGTAAGGGATACCTGGACACTGAAGCTTTCTTT. The variable domain in full, completed from reference TRBV2 and TRBJ1-1, reads EPEVTQTPSHQVTQMGQEVILRCVPISNHLYFYWYRQILGQKVEFLVSFYNNEISEKSEIFDDQFSVERPDGSNFTLKIRSTKLEDSAMYFCASSKGYLDTEAFFGQGTRLTVV.

This clonotype showed up just a few times. The V gene is TRBV6-1, the J gene TRBJ1-1; possibly TRBD1 for D (5 bases). With 7 bases removed from V and 5 bases from J, the gap between germline ends came to 8 bases. Germline loops: CDR1 MNHNS, CDR2 SASEGT. This CDR3 comprises 11 residues. The CDR3, as DNA: TGTGCCAGCAAGCAGGGAACTGAAGCTTTCTTT. This codes for CASKQGTEAFF.

This clonotype was observed a few times. The genes are TRBV6-1 and TRBJ1-1; D might be TRBD1 (6 bases). The germline V gene has CDR1 MNHNS and CDR2 SASEGT. The CDR3 length is 16 residues. V lost 7 bases and J lost 5, with 23 bases in between. In nucleotides, the CDR3 is TGTGCCAGCATCGTCTTGGGGGGCAGGGGAAAGACTGAAGCTTTCTTT. It encodes CASIVLGGRGKTEAFF.

This clonotype was seen just once. The rearrangement links TRBV19 to TRBJ2-7; TRBD1 matches 7 bases. The trim removed 4 bases at V and 7 bases at J, leaving 10 bases unmatched. There are 14 residues in the CDR3. Germline V gives CDR1 LNHDA, CDR2 SQIVND (reference sequence). The CDR3 DNA reads TGTGCCAGTAGTACACAGGGGCCTACGGGGGAGCAGTACTTC. Protein sequence: CASSTQGPTGEQYF.

The chain combines TRBV11-2 with TRBJ1-2, with 9 bases fitting TRBD1. The CDR3 is made up of 16 amino acids. Germline CDR1 and CDR2: SGHAT and FQNNGV. Losses at the gene ends were 4 bases for V and 6 bases for J; bases not matched to a gene: 12. The CDR3 reads CASSSGPGQGGDGYTF. The DNA for the CDR3 is TGTGCCAGCAGCTCGGGACCGGGACAGGGTGGGGATGGCTACACCTTC.

V and J are TRBV2 and TRBJ1-2; TRBD1 matches 7 bases. Germline trimming cut 6 bases from V and 5 bases from J; bases unmatched to any gene: 3. The CDR3 is made up of 12 amino acids. Germline V lookup: CDR1 SNHLY, CDR2 FYNNEI. CDR3: CASRAGGYGYTF. The DNA for the CDR3 is TGTGCCAGCAGGGCAGGGGGGTATGGCTACACCTTC.

The chain links TRBV20-1 to TRBJ1-4; D unclear. Trimming shortened V by 1 base and J by 6 bases, and 6 bases separated the two germline ends. The CDR3 length is 12 residues. Germline assignment: CDR1 DFQATT and CDR2 SNEGSKA (reference sequence). In nucleotides, the CDR3 is TGCAGTGCTAGAGGCTCCCATGAAAAACTGTTTTTT. Translating gives CSARGSHEKLFF.

This clonotype was seen only a few times. This chain connects TRBV19 to TRBJ2-5; the D is unclear. Germline V lookup: CDR1 LNHDA, CDR2 SQIVND (reference sequence). The CDR3 length is 12 residues. V gave up 4 bases and J gave up 2 bases, with 5 bases separating them. CDR3 DNA sequence: TGTGCCAGTAGTAAAGGACAAGAGACCCAGTACTTC. This sequence encodes CASSKGQETQYF.

This chain links TRBV20-1 with TRBJ1-5; 10 positions agree with TRBD1. The CDR3 runs 15 residues. V trimming: 4 bases; J trimming: 5 bases; junction bases outside the gene matches: 8. CDR1 and CDR2 (germline): DFQATT, SNEGSKA (reference sequence). The CDR3 here is CSATWTGGRDQPQHF. The CDR3 DNA reads as TGCAGTGCTACCTGGACAGGGGGTCGAGATCAGCCCCAGCATTTT.

This clonotype was observed a few times. The chain combines TRBV6-5 with TRBJ1-2; no clear D. The ends were cut back, 1 base at V and 1 base at J, with 7 bases in the middle. This CDR3 contains 14 residues. Germline V gene lookup returns CDR1 MNHEY and CDR2 SVGAGI. The CDR3: CASSYFASNYGYTF. The DNA for the CDR3 is TGTGCCAGCAGTTACTTCGCTAGTAACTATGGCTACACCTTC.

The chain links TRBV30 to TRBJ1-5; tentative D call: TRBD1 (6 bases). Germline V gene data show CDR1 as GTSNPN and CDR2 as SVGIG (reference sequence). The CDR3 is made up of 14 amino acids. The V end was cut by 1 base, the J end by 3 bases, with 10 bases between. CDR3 in DNA: TGTGCCTGGAGTGCGGACAGCCCCAATCAGCCCCAGCATTTT. Its protein is CAWSADSPNQPQHF.

This clonotype occurred once. The V and J genes are TRBV19 and TRBJ2-1, with 12 positions matching TRBD2. The CDR3 loop spans 17 amino acids. Germline CDR1 and CDR2: LNHDA and SQIVND (reference sequence). The trim removed 5 bases at V and 0 bases at J, leaving 5 bases unmatched. The CDR3 DNA reads TGTGCCAGTAGTTCAAGGACTAGCGGGAACTCCTACAATGAGCAGTTCTTC. Its translation: CASSSRTSGNSYNEQFF. Full variable domain (rest looked up from reference TRBV19 and TRBJ2-1): DGGITQSPKYLFRKEGQNVTLSCEQNLNHDAMYWYRQDPGQGLRLIYYSQIVNDFQKGDIAEGYSVSREKKESFPLTVTSAQKNPTAFYLCASSSRTSGNSYNEQFFGPGTRLTVL.

The chain combines TRBV6-1 with TRBJ2-3; the D is unclear. CDR3 size: 16 residues. The germline V and J ends were trimmed by 4 bases and 2 bases, with 16 bases remaining between them. Germline V gene lookup returns CDR1 MNHNS and CDR2 SASEGT. CDR3 protein: CASSALHGVTTDTQYF. For the CDR3, the DNA is TGTGCCAGCAGTGCACTCCACGGAGTAACCACAGATACGCAGTATTTT.

The CDR3 region has the DNA TGTGCCAGCAGTTTACTCGGGACAGCTTATGGCTACACCTTC. Translation gives CASSLLGTAYGYTF. The rearrangement links TRBV27 to TRBJ1-2; 7 nucleotides agree with TRBD1. Germline CDR1 and CDR2: MNHEY and SMNVEV (reference sequence). Trimming at V came to 2 bases and at J to 5 bases, leaving 5 bases not matched to a gene. This CDR3 spans 14 amino acids.

In its sample, this clonotype ranks as medium-sized (0.01 to 0.1%). This chain links TRBV6-1 with TRBJ2-1; TRBD1 is a possible D gene (5 bases). The CDR3 length is 16 residues. Germline loops: CDR1 MNHNS, CDR2 SASEGT. V lost 6 bases, J lost 4 bases, and 19 bases lay in between. CDR3 in DNA: TGTGCCAGCAGCGACCTTGGGGCAGGGTGGTACAATGAGCAGTTCTTC. It yields the protein CASSDLGAGWYNEQFF.

This sequence joins TRBV2 and TRBJ1-1; TRBD1 is a possible D gene (6 bases). With 6 bases removed from V and 7 bases from J, the gap between germline ends came to 15 bases. The germline V gene has CDR1 SNHLY and CDR2 FYNNEI. There are 13 residues in the CDR3. CDR3 coding DNA: TGTGCCAGCAGGCGGGACACAAGAGATGAAGCTTTCTTT. Protein: CASRRDTRDEAFF.

The chain is built from TRBV6-1 and TRBJ1-1; 8 nucleotides line up with TRBD1. Germline CDR1 is MNHNS and CDR2 is SASEGT. This CDR3 spans 13 amino acids. J gave up 7 bases and V 8 bases, and 9 bases lay outside the gene matches. CDR3: CASGWTGRSEAFF. CDR3 nucleotides: TGTGCCAGCGGATGGACAGGGAGGAGTGAAGCTTTCTTT.

The table lists this clonotype with a few counts. The chain's CDR3 is CASSFGDIYGYTF. The CDR3 nucleotides read TGTGCCAGCAGCTTTGGGGACATATATGGCTACACCTTC. J is TRBJ1-2 and V is TRBV7-9; D is perhaps TRBD1 (6 bases). Germline loops: CDR1 SEHNR, CDR2 FQNEAQ (reference sequence). Deletions cut 3 bases from V and 5 bases from J, with 10 bases between. This CDR3 is built from 13 residues.

V is TRBV24-1 and J is TRBJ1-2; a possible D gene is TRBD1 (5 bases). CDR3 length: 14 amino acids. CDR1 is KGHDR, CDR2 SFDVKD, per germline. V gave up 8 bases and J gave up 8 bases, with 20 bases separating them. The CDR3 DNA reads as TGTGCCACCAATTTTATCAGGGTTCCGGGGGGCTACACCTTC. It yields the protein CATNFIRVPGGYTF.